By its share, the clone carrying this TCR beta chain is medium-sized. Antigen: not known. This sample was included in a study of metastatic and nonmetastatic thyroid tumors. Study-level information: Patients with malignant and benign thyroid disease provided blood and tumor or nodule tissue, whose repertoires were compared.

Overall study results and limits: Benign nodules reportedly had significantly lower TCR beta diversity than malignant thyroid tumors in blood and tumor.

Per the original data handling: Clinicopathological groups differed in CDR3, with these differences serving to build a distant-metastasis classifier for papillary thyroid cancer. TCRdb ran MiXCR on the PCR reads. The V and J calls come from TCRdb's annotation, not from the publication. Altogether some 25,000 clones are present, about an eighth being singletons, with the ten largest covering about 13%. Every patient was untreated before thyroid surgery. In germline, CDR1 is MNHEY, CDR2 SMNVEV (reference sequence). The CDR3 sequence is 14 residues long. V shed 6 bases and J shed 4 bases, with 16 bases lying between them.

Sample: blood. The sequence derives from a female donor with papillary thyroid cancer or a benign thyroid nodule (not recorded which). Some clones in this sample may be carry-over from other donors' samples. V is TRBV27 and J is TRBJ2-7; the D gene is possibly TRBD2 (6 bases). Here the CDR3 DNA reads TGTGCCAGCAGCCGCCGGGACTCCGAATACGAGCAGTACTTC. It encodes CASSRRDSEYEQYF.